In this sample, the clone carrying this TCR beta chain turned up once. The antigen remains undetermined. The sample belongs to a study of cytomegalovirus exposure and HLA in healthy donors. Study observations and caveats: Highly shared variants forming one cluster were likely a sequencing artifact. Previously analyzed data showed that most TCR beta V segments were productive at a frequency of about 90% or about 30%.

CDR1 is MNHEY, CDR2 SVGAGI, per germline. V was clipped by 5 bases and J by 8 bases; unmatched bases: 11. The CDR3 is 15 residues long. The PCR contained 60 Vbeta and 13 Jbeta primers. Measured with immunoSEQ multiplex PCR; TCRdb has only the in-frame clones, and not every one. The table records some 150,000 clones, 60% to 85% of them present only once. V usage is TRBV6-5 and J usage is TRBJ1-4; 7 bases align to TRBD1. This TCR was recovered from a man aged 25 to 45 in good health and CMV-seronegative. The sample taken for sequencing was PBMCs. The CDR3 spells CASSPLEGAKEKLFF. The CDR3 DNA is TGTGCCAGCAGTCCCCTAGAGGGGGCCAAGGAAAAACTGTTTTTT.